The 8 T cell receptor beta chains below were found in one sample sequenced in a study of blood T cells in healthy people across ages (dated by TCRdb to 2014 to 2015). To prepare the library, 5' RACE was applied. The listed sequencing device is Illumina HiSeq 2500. A second roughly 7 to 11 cycle PCR used a sample-barcoded 5' primer and a J-beta primer mix. TCRdb redid the processing of the public reads, applying fastp at Q25 and MiXCR, and retained in-frame beta chains. Each entry is one CDR3 protein sequence, shown with its most common DNA and genes. The sample table shows some 1.6 million distinct CDR3 sequences, and roughly a third are seen once. Roughly 10% of the sample lies in the top ten. Sequenced: blood. Every receptor here comes from a woman aged 25 to 39 in good health.

This sequence joins TRBV9 and TRBJ1-1; no clear D. With 0 bases removed from V and 7 bases from J, the gap between germline ends came to 13 bases. Germline V CDR1 and CDR2: SGDLS, YYNGEE. The CDR3 is 14 amino acids. CDR3 nucleotides: TGTGCCAGCAGCGTAGTGGGTGTACGAGGTGAAGCTTTCTTT. Translating gives CASSVVGVRGEAFF. Complete variable domain (other parts from reference TRBV9 and TRBJ1-1): DSGVTQTPKHLITATGQRVTLRCSPRSGDLSVYWYQQSLDQGLQFLIQYYNGEERAKGNILERFSAQQFPDLHSELNLSSLELGDSALYFCASSVVGVRGEAFFGQGTRLTVV.

The chain couples TRBV6-1 to TRBJ2-3; 7 bases are a match to TRBD1. J gave up 2 bases and V 9 bases, and 29 bases lay outside the gene matches. Per the germline V gene, CDR1 is MNHNS and CDR2 is SASEGT. This CDR3 has 21 amino acids. The CDR3 coding sequence is TGTGCCAGGTTGCCTAGCAGTCCCCCTAAACCGACAGGGATGTTCACAGATACGCAGTATTTT. Its translation: CARLPSSPPKPTGMFTDTQYF.

This clonotype occurred many times. The rearrangement links TRBV12-3 or TRBV12-4 to TRBJ1-2; D remains ambiguous. This CDR3 is built from 13 residues. V was clipped by 1 base and J by 4 bases, with 7 bases between them. CDR3 in DNA: TGTGCCAGCAGTTTAGGCGGGGTCTATGGCTACACCTTC. Protein: CASSLGGVYGYTF.

The chain joins TRBV6-2 or TRBV6-3 to TRBJ2-5, with TRBD1 as a possible D gene (5 bases). This CDR3 region has 13 residues. Per the germline V gene, CDR1 is MNHEY and CDR2 is SVGEGT. V lost 0 bases to trimming and J lost 11 bases, with 13 bases between them. The CDR3 nucleotides read TGTGCCAGCAGTTACTCGAGTGGGAAGGGGCAGTACTTC. This gives the protein CASSYSSGKGQYF.

The chain uses TRBV3-1 and TRBJ2-3; D possibly uses TRBD1 or TRBD2 (5 bases each). V was clipped by 4 bases and J by 6 bases, with 17 bases between them. CDR3 length equals 15 residues. CDR1 and CDR2 from the germline V gene are LGHDT and YNNKEL (reference sequence). The CDR3 loop reads CASSPRDRTTDTQYF. DNA of the CDR3: TGTGCCAGCAGCCCCCGGGACCGTACTACGGATACGCAGTATTTT.

Note on this clonotype: A much larger clone differs by one base, so this may be a read error. The rearrangement links TRBV4-1 to TRBJ2-7; 9 positions agree with TRBD1. The junction had 12 bases not matched to a gene; V was cut back by 1 base and J by 5 bases. CDR1 and CDR2 from the germline V gene are MGHRA and YSYEKL. The CDR3 covers 17 residues. CDR3 in DNA: TGCGCCAGCAGCCAAGGCCTCATTTGGACAGGGGTGGACGAGCAGTACTTC. It specifies CASSQGLIWTGVDEQYF.

The chain uses TRBV27 and TRBJ1-1, with D possibly being TRBD1 (5 bases). Germline assignment: CDR1 MNHEY and CDR2 SMNVEV (reference sequence). The V and J ends lost 0 bases and 0 bases respectively, with 8 bases between them. This CDR3 is 15 amino acids long. CDR3 sequence: CASSLSVGVNTEAFF. DNA of the CDR3: TGTGCCAGCAGTTTATCCGTAGGGGTGAACACTGAAGCTTTCTTT.

J is TRBJ2-1 and V is TRBV5-6; TRBD1 agrees at 10 bases. The CDR3 extends over 15 amino acids. From germline, CDR1 is SGHDT and CDR2 YYEEEE. V trimming: 4 bases; J trimming: 3 bases; junction bases outside the gene matches: 4. CDR3 bases: TGTGCCAGCAGCCCGGGACAGGGGTTCTACAATGAGCAGTTCTTC. As protein: CASSPGQGFYNEQFF. Full variable domain (missing parts from reference TRBV5-6 and TRBJ2-1): DAGVTQSPTHLIKTRGQQVTLRCSPKSGHDTVSWYQQALGQGPQFIFQYYEEEERQRGNFPDRFSGHQFPNYSSELNVNALLLGDSALYLCASSPGQGFYNEQFFGPGTRLTVL.